This entry lists 29 T cell receptor beta chains sequenced from one sample in a study of cytomegalovirus exposure and HLA in healthy donors. The PCR ran on 60 Vbeta and 13 Jbeta primers. Clones were read by immunoSEQ multiplex PCR, and TCRdb kept only the in-frame ones, dropping some. The sample records approximately 130,000 clones, 82% being singletons. Sequenced: PBMCs. The source of these receptors is a woman aged 45-65 years in good health and CMV-seropositive.

The chain employs TRBV11-3 and TRBJ2-1; 13 bases are a match to TRBD2. This CDR3 is built from 15 residues. J lost 5 bases, V lost 4 bases, and 2 bases had no gene match. The V gene's germline CDR1 is SGHNT and CDR2 YENEEA. CDR3 in DNA: TGTGCCAGCAGCTCCGGGACTAGCGGGAACAATGAGCAGTTCTTC. Translating gives CASSSGTSGNNEQFF.

The chain recombines TRBV7-8 with TRBJ2-1; 12 bases map to TRBD2. J was trimmed by 4 bases and V by 4 bases; bases with no gene match: 5. The CDR3 runs to 16 residues. The V gene's germline CDR1 is SGHVS and CDR2 FQNEAQ. In nucleotides, the CDR3 is TGTGCCAGCAGCTCGGGACTAGCGGGCGATTACAATGAGCAGTTCTTC. Residues: CASSSGLAGDYNEQFF.

This clone appeared once. This chain uses TRBV25-1 with TRBJ1-2; D perhaps matches TRBD1 (5 bases). There are 13 residues in the CDR3. V lost 1 base and J 4 bases, leaving 7 bases between the germline ends. Germline loops: CDR1 MGHDK, CDR2 SYGVNS. CDR3 protein: CASSESGPYGYTF. The CDR3, as DNA: TGTGCCAGCAGTGAATCAGGGCCCTATGGCTACACCTTC.

This clone was seen a few times. This sequence joins TRBV28 and TRBJ2-1; TRBD2 matches at 7 bases. Germline CDR1 and CDR2: MDHEN and SYDVKM. This CDR3 spans 15 amino acids. V trimming: 7 bases; J trimming: 8 bases; junction bases outside the gene matches: 14. The CDR3 DNA sequence: TGTGCCAGCACCCGACGGGGCGGGAGACTCGATGAGCAGTTCTTC. It yields the protein CASTRRGGRLDEQFF.

V gene TRBV5-1 combines with J gene TRBJ1-1; D perhaps matches TRBD1 (5 bases). The CDR3 extends over 14 amino acids. Germline V lookup: CDR1 SGHRS, CDR2 YFSETQ. Trimming took 0 bases from V and 3 from J, leaving 9 bases between them. The CDR3 is CASSLASGYTEAFF. CDR3 nucleotides: TGCGCCAGCAGCTTGGCCTCAGGGTACACTGAAGCTTTCTTT.

Regarding this clone: An end of the junction does not agree with germline; a read error may underlie this. The chain couples TRBV7-7 to TRBJ2-5; 8 bases fit TRBD2. This CDR3 region has 14 residues. The germline V gene has CDR1 SSHAT and CDR2 FNYEAQ (reference sequence). The CDR3 is CASSSSGSDETQYF. The CDR3 DNA follows: TGTGCTAGCAGCTCAAGCGGGAGCGATGAGACCCAGTACTTC. The whole variable domain, remainder taken from reference TRBV7-7 and TRBJ2-5, is GAGVSQSPRYKVTKRGQDVTLRCDPISSHATLYWYQQALGQGPEFLTYFNYEAQPDKSGLPSDRFSAERPEGSISTLTIQRTEQRDSAMYRCASSSSGSDETQYFGPGTRLLVL.

This chain connects TRBV18 to TRBJ2-2, with D tentatively TRBD2 (5 bases). CDR1 and CDR2 (germline): KGHSH, LQKENI. V was trimmed by 4 bases and J by 1 base, leaving 10 bases between them. The CDR3 runs to 15 residues. CDR3 coding DNA: TGTGCCAGCTCACGCGTCCGGGAGAACACCGGGGAGCTGTTTTTT. It translates to CASSRVRENTGELFF. The full variable domain, with the rest looked up from reference TRBV18 and TRBJ2-2, is NAGVMQNPRHLVRRRGQEARLRCSPMKGHSHVYWYRQLPEEGLKFMVYLQKENIIDESGMPKERFSAEFPKEGPSILRIQQVVRGDSAAYFCASSRVRENTGELFFGEGSRLTVL.

The chain links TRBV9 to TRBJ1-2; D gene unclear. The CDR3 is 15 residues long. Germline CDR1 reads SGDLS; CDR2 reads YYNGEE. Trimming cost V 0 bases and J 7 bases, with 16 bases left between them. CDR3 coding DNA: TGTGCCAGCAGCGTAGGATGGGTGTCTGAGGCTGGCTACACCTTC. Amino acid sequence: CASSVGWVSEAGYTF.

The chain combines TRBV7-2 with TRBJ2-1; 13 nucleotides line up with TRBD2. The junction had 10 bases not matched to a gene; V was cut back by 6 bases and J by 8 bases. The CDR3 extends over 16 amino acids. Germline assignment: CDR1 SGHTA and CDR2 FQGNSA. Written as DNA, the CDR3 is TGTGCCAGCAGGTCACCCGGACTAGCGGGGGACTATGAGCAGTTCTTC. Amino acids: CASRSPGLAGDYEQFF.

With regard to this clone: One end of the junction fails to match germline, which may point to a read error. V gene TRBV25-1 combines with J gene TRBJ2-6, with D possibly TRBD1 on 5 matching bases. CDR3 length equals 16 residues. Germline V CDR1 and CDR2: MGHDK, SYGVNS. The CDR3 spells CASSETRRSGANGLTF. The DNA of the CDR3 is TGTGCCAGCAGTGAGACGAGACGCTCTGGGGCCAACGGCCTGACTTTC.

The V call is TRBV28, the J call TRBJ2-7; 12 nucleotides align to TRBD2. CDR1 is MDHEN and CDR2 is SYDVKM in the germline V gene. Losses at the gene ends were 2 bases for V and 6 bases for J; bases not matched to a gene: 8. This CDR3 has 16 amino acids. CDR3 in DNA: TGTGCCAGCAGTTTAACTTCGACTAGCGGGAGAAGCGAGCAGTACTTC. This gives the protein CASSLTSTSGRSEQYF.

This clone showed up just once. The V call is TRBV7-9, the J call TRBJ2-1; possible D gene TRBD1, 7 bases. The CDR3 covers 12 residues. V was clipped by 5 bases and J by 10 bases, with 12 bases between them. Germline values: CDR1 SEHNR, CDR2 FQNEAQ (reference sequence). CDR3 protein: CASSPQGGEQFF. CDR3 coding DNA: TGTGCCAGCAGCCCCCAGGGGGGAGAGCAGTTCTTC.

J is TRBJ2-7 and V is TRBV6-1; 8 bases fit TRBD2. The junction had 7 bases not matched to a gene; V was cut back by 6 bases and J by 6 bases. Germline V gene lookup returns CDR1 MNHNS and CDR2 SASEGT. This CDR3 is 13 amino acids long. CDR3 residues: CASRKAGALEQYF. CDR3 in DNA: TGTGCCAGCAGAAAAGCGGGAGCTCTCGAGCAGTACTTC.

Here the CDR3 reads CASSLDRVNTEAFF. CDR3 DNA: TGTGCCAGCAGCCTAGACAGGGTGAACACTGAAGCTTTCTTT. The rearrangement links TRBV7-3 to TRBJ1-1; 7 bases are a match to TRBD1. V shed 5 bases and J 0 bases; nucleotides not matched to a gene: 3. Per germline, CDR1 SGHTA and CDR2 FQGTGA. This CDR3 is built from 14 residues.

In DNA form, the CDR3 reads TGTGCCAGCTCCTCCAGGGGTAATGAGCAGTTCTTC. It codes for CASSSRGNEQFF. The chain links TRBV11-3 to TRBJ2-1, with D possibly matching TRBD1 (6 bases). Trimming stripped 8 bases from V and 7 bases from J, with 12 bases between. Germline-derived CDR1 and CDR2 are SGHNT and YENEEA. This CDR3 is built from 12 residues.

The genes are TRBV2 and TRBJ2-1; D is unclear. Germline V gives CDR1 SNHLY, CDR2 FYNNEI. Trimming left V 4 bases short and J 5 bases short, with 6 bases between. This CDR3 is 12 amino acids long. The CDR3 loop reads CASSGQNNEQFF. CDR3 bases: TGTGCCAGCAGTGGACAAAACAATGAGCAGTTCTTC.

The chain is built from TRBV10-2 and TRBJ2-7; D is unclear. The CDR3 totals 12 residues. V was clipped by 8 bases and J by 4 bases, with 12 bases between them. Per the germline V gene, CDR1 is WSHSY and CDR2 is SAAADI. CDR3 loop: CASVPVLYEQYF. The DNA for the CDR3 is TGCGCCAGCGTCCCCGTTCTTTACGAGCAGTACTTC.

V and J are TRBV7-9 and TRBJ2-7, with 7 nucleotides matching TRBD2. Losses at the gene ends were 0 bases for V and 6 bases for J; bases not matched to a gene: 5. The CDR3 sequence is 14 residues long. From germline, CDR1 is SEHNR and CDR2 FQNEAQ (reference sequence). This CDR3 is CASSLAGGDREQYF. In DNA form, the CDR3 reads TGTGCCAGCAGCTTAGCGGGAGGGGATCGCGAGCAGTACTTC.

The CDR3 region has the DNA TGTGCCAGCAGTTACCGTTTGGGAGGGAACGGAGAGACCCAGTACTTC. This translates into CASSYRLGGNGETQYF. The rearrangement links TRBV6-5 to TRBJ2-5, with 7 bases that match TRBD2. The CDR3 sequence is 16 residues long. Germline CDR1 and CDR2: MNHEY and SVGAGI. With 2 bases clipped from V and 4 bases from J, the junction kept 10 bases outside the gene matches.

This chain links TRBV5-1 with TRBJ2-5; maybe TRBD2 (6 bases). The CDR3 loop spans 12 amino acids. Germline loops: CDR1 SGHRS, CDR2 YFSETQ. Trimming took 7 bases from V and 4 from J, leaving 11 bases between them. This chain's CDR3 is CASGSEGETQYF. The CDR3 coding sequence is TGCGCCAGCGGGTCGGAGGGAGAGACCCAGTACTTC.

A single count supports this clone. The chain recombines TRBV27 with TRBJ2-3; the D gene is possibly TRBD1 (6 bases). The germline V gene has CDR1 MNHEY and CDR2 SMNVEV (reference sequence). Between the trimmed V and J ends, which lost 7 bases and 2 bases, there was a span of 10 bases. CDR3 length: 13 amino acids. This chain's CDR3 is CASTGHLTDTQYF. The DNA of the CDR3 is TGTGCCAGCACGGGACACCTCACAGATACGCAGTATTTT.

Worth noting for this clone: The junction differs from germline at one of its ends, possibly a read error. The genes are TRBV5-1 and TRBJ2-7; TRBD1 matches at 9 bases. CDR3 size: 12 residues. Germline values: CDR1 SGHRS, CDR2 YFSETQ. The CDR3 DNA reads as TGTGCCAGCAGCTGGGGACAGGGTAAACAGTACTTC. It translates to CASSWGQGKQYF. Full variable domain (rest looked up from reference TRBV5-1 and TRBJ2-7): KAGVTQTPRYLIKTRGQQVTLSCSPISGHRSVSWYQQTPGQGLQFLFEYFSETQRNKGNFPGRFSGRQFSNSRSEMNVSTLELGDSALYLCASSWGQGKQYFGPGTRLTVT.

This chain's CDR3 is CSVGGDRAYGYTF. The CDR3 region has the DNA TGCAGCGTTGGGGGGGACAGGGCCTATGGCTACACCTTC. This chain links TRBV29-1 with TRBJ1-2; 9 bases are shared with TRBD1. The V gene end was trimmed by 4 bases and the J gene end by 4 bases; junction bases not matched to a gene: 4. Germline V gives CDR1 SQVTM, CDR2 ANQGSEA. This CDR3 is 13 amino acids long.

The V and J genes are TRBV27 and TRBJ1-5; 7 positions agree with TRBD1. The germline V gene encodes CDR1 MNHEY and CDR2 SMNVEV (reference sequence). V trimming: 5 bases; J trimming: 0 bases; junction bases outside the gene matches: 4. The CDR3 contains 15 residues. CDR3 residues: CASSRGQYSNQPQHF. The DNA of the CDR3 is TGTGCCAGCAGTCGGGGACAGTATAGCAATCAGCCCCAGCATTTT.

The chain has TRBV30 and TRBJ1-2; D gene ambiguous. This CDR3 is 14 amino acids long. V was cut by 5 bases and J by 7 bases, with 20 bases left in between. Germline V CDR1 and CDR2: GTSNPN, SVGIG (reference sequence). This CDR3 is CAWYGIKEVPGYTF. CDR3 DNA: TGTGCCTGGTACGGGATCAAGGAGGTCCCTGGCTACACCTTC.

This clone was observed a few times. V is TRBV5-1 and J is TRBJ2-1; 8 bases align to TRBD2. The J segment lost 16 bases and the V segment lost 4 bases, leaving 13 bases of the junction unmatched. Germline CDR1 and CDR2: SGHRS and YFSETQ. The CDR3 is 13 residues long. The CDR3 region has the DNA TGCGCCAGCAGCCCACAGACTAGCGACTATTACTTCTTC. This gives the protein CASSPQTSDYYFF.

The genes are TRBV14 and TRBJ2-2; TRBD1 matches at 8 bases. CDR1 and CDR2 from the germline V gene are SGHDN and FVKESK. This CDR3 is 15 amino acids long. Trimming took 3 bases from V and 4 from J; bases not matched to a gene: 4. As DNA, the CDR3 is TGTGCCAGCAGCCAGTCGACAGGGGTCACCGGGGAGCTGTTTTTT. Its translation is CASSQSTGVTGELFF.

Comments on this clone: Other nucleotide sequences from this sample produce the same CDR3. The chain couples TRBV7-8 to TRBJ2-7; D is perhaps TRBD1 (5 bases). The CDR3 length is 14 residues. The V and J ends lost 2 bases and 2 bases respectively, with 10 bases between them. Germline CDR1 reads SGHVS; CDR2 reads FQNEAQ. CDR3 DNA sequence: TGTGCCAGCAGCTTAAGGCAGGGTCCCTACGAGCAGTACTTC. Amino acid sequence: CASSLRQGPYEQYF.

This clone appeared a single time. The rearrangement uses TRBV28 and TRBJ1-2; no reliable D call. The germline CDR1 and CDR2 sequences are MDHEN and SYDVKM. The CDR3 is 12 residues long. Deletions cut 5 bases from V and 4 bases from J, with 8 bases between. The CDR3 protein is CASSRRTYGYTF. As DNA, the CDR3 is TGTGCCAGCAGTAGGAGGACCTATGGCTACACCTTC.